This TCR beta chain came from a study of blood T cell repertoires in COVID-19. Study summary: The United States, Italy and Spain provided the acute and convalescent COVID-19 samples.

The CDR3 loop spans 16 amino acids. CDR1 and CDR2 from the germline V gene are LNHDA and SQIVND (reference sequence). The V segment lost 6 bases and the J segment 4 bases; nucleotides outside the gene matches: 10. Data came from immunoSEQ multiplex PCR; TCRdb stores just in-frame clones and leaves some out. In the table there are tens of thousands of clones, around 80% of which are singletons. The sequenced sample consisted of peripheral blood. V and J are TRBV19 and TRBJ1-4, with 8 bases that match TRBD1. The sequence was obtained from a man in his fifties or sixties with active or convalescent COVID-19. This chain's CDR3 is CASRWQGASSNEKLFF. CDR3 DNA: TGTGCCAGTAGGTGGCAGGGGGCTTCGAGTAATGAAAAACTGTTTTTT.